A selection of T cell receptor beta chains follows, all from one sample in a study of T cell responses to AZD1222 COVID-19 vaccine. Libraries were prepared by immunoSEQ multiplex PCR; TCRdb keeps only in-frame clonotypes and omits some of them. The profile shows fewer than 150,000 clones, more than 70% of them singletons. The material sequenced was peripheral blood, taken 28 days after the second AZD1222 dose. These TCRs come from an adult who received the AZD1222 COVID-19 vaccine. Each CDR3 is given without its conserved first and last residue.

v_call	j_call	cdr3_aa
TRBV19	TRBJ1-2	ASSIAAGLGVNYGYT
TRBV28	TRBJ2-7	ASRFTGNEQY
TRBV7-9	TRBJ2-7	ASSLSSRLGYEQY
TRBV5-1	TRBJ2-5	ASSLDAVGTVQETQY
TRBV7-2	TRBJ1-1	ASSLVGGTDTEAF
TRBV4-2	TRBJ1-1	ASSQGDYTGGTEAF
TRBV30	TRBJ2-7	AWSPGYEQY
TRBV27	TRBJ1-5	ASSPNPGGWNQPQH
TRBV12-3/TRBV12-4	TRBJ2-7	ASSFQMVNEQY
TRBV7-9	TRBJ1-4	ASSLFRGTNEKLF
TRBV7-3	TRBJ2-7	ASSQGRARSYEQY
TRBV28	TRBJ1-5	ASSTGHSNQPQH
TRBV18	TRBJ1-1	ASSAPPRSDVTNTEAF
TRBV7-8	TRBJ2-7	ASSLGGQERDEQY
TRBV3-1/TRBV3-2	TRBJ2-1	ASRSEGPGYNEQF
TRBV5-6	TRBJ1-5	ASSLPGKGQPQH
TRBV6-1	TRBJ1-6	ASSELYPYNSPLH
TRBV4-1	TRBJ2-2	ASSQDRGLTGELF
TRBV7-6	TRBJ2-2	ASSPGPAPGELF
TRBV12-3/TRBV12-4	TRBJ1-1	ASRQGAKAF
TRBV5-1	TRBJ2-3	ASRAGTSTDTQY
TRBV28	TRBJ2-7	ASSPPGQSQY
TRBV19	TRBJ1-2	ASRWGRDGYT
TRBV19	TRBJ2-1	ASSIDHSHSPKSRF
TRBV13	TRBJ1-6	ASSLEGPFSPLH
TRBV27	TRBJ2-7	ASRFLPPGQGFTYEQY
TRBV7-9	TRBJ2-1	ASSLAPLGEQF